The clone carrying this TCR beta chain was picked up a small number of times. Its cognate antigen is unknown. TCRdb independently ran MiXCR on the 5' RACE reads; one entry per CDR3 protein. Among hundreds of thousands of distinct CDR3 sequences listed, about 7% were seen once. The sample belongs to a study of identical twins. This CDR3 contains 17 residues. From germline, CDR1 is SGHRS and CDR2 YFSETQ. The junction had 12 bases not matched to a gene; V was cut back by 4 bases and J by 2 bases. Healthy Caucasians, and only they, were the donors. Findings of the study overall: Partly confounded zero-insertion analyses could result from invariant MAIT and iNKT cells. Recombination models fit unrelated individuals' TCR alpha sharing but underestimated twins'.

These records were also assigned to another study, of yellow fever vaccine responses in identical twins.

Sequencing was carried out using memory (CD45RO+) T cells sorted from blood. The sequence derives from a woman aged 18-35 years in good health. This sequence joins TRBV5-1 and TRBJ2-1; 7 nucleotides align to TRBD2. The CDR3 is CASSGGGGSPAYNEQFF. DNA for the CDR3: TGCGCCAGCAGCGGGGGGGGTGGGAGTCCCGCCTACAATGAGCAGTTCTTC.